This TCR beta chain was found in a study of beta chain features in type 1 diabetes. Overall study findings and caveats: VDJ junctions from patients with type 1 diabetes contained fewer insertions and more deletions. High TCR expression in some cells could lead to their over-representation in cDNA sequencing. It was possible that PCR favored shorter templates, equally so in patients and controls.

The authors reverse transcribed all of the isolated RNA, so sequencing captured expressed TCRB transcripts. This table comes from immunoSEQ multiplex PCR, and its TCRdb copy is limited to in-frame clones, with some not included. The sample includes 150,000 to 190,000 clones, 7.5% to 10% of them seen just once. In the case of this clone: What it binds is not known.

Source material: central memory CD4+ T cells from blood. The TCR sequence derives from a young man in good health.

CDR3 sequence (DNA): TGCGCCAGCAGTCAAATCGGGGGGGCTCGCGAGCAGTACTTC. Translation: CASSQIGGAREQYF. The J gene is TRBJ2-7, the V gene TRBV5-1; 8 positions agree with TRBD2. V was clipped by 5 bases and J by 6 bases; unmatched bases: 10. CDR1 is SGHRS and CDR2 is YFSETQ in the germline V gene. The CDR3 has 14 residues.